These 29 T cell receptor beta chains came from one sample sequenced in a study of T cells in Graves' hyperthyroidism and ophthalmopathy (dated by TCRdb to the late 2010s). Libraries came from multiplex PCR. The reads were generated on an Illumina HiSeq 2000. TCR beta CDR3 regions were amplified from RNA transcripts. A first-round RT-PCR of the TCR CDR3 used the HTBI primer set with the Qiagen OneStep RT-PCR kit. TCRdb cleaned the public reads at Q25 with fastp, built clones with MiXCR and kept in-frame beta chains. Duplicate CDR3 protein sequences are folded into a single record with the most common DNA and genes. Within this sample are 600,000 to 900,000 distinct CDR3 sequences, with around 17% of them counted one time only. Approximately 8% of the sample rests with the top ten. Sequencing input: blood. These receptor sequences come from a man aged 18 to 29 with Graves' hyperthyroidism.

This clonotype was seen a handful of times. The rearrangement joins TRBV3-1 to TRBJ2-1; D is perhaps TRBD1 or TRBD2 (8 bases each). Germline lookup yields CDR1 LGHDT and CDR2 YNNKEL (reference sequence). The CDR3 is made up of 18 amino acids. The V end was cut by 0 bases, the J end by 2 bases, with 17 bases between. CDR3 residues: CASSQDRGGTGAYNEQFF. CDR3 sequence (DNA): TGTGCCAGCAGCCAAGATCGGGGGGGGACAGGAGCCTACAATGAGCAGTTCTTC.

This chain joins TRBV20-1 and TRBJ2-1; 16 bases are a match to TRBD2. There are 18 residues in the CDR3. With V trimmed by 3 bases and J by 4 bases, 9 bases remained unmatched. The germline V gene has CDR1 DFQATT and CDR2 SNEGSKA (reference sequence). CDR3 coding DNA: TGCAGTGCTAGGCAAGGGACTAGCGGGAGGGCCTTTTACAATGAGCAGTTCTTC. It is translated as CSARQGTSGRAFYNEQFF.

This clonotype was seen a handful of times. This chain uses TRBV20-1 with TRBJ1-5, with D hard to call. CDR3 length: 12 amino acids. Germline-derived CDR1 and CDR2 are DFQATT and SNEGSKA (reference sequence). With 5 bases removed from V and 1 base from J, the gap between germline ends came to 6 bases. Written as DNA, the CDR3 is TGCAGTGCTTTCAAAAGCAATCAGCCCCAGCATTTT. It translates to CSAFKSNQPQHF.

This clonotype was picked up a small number of times. The chain links TRBV11-3 to TRBJ2-1; D is unclear. CDR1 and CDR2 (germline): SGHNT, YENEEA. Trimming shortened V by 0 bases and J by 8 bases, and 8 bases separated the two germline ends. The CDR3 extends over 13 amino acids. CDR3 sequence (DNA): TGTGCCAGCAGCTTAGAGACCTGGGATGAGCAGTTCTTC. Amino acids: CASSLETWDEQFF.

In this sample, this clonotype turned up many times. The chain is built from TRBV30 and TRBJ2-1; TRBD1 agrees at 8 bases. Per germline, CDR1 GTSNPN and CDR2 SVGIG (reference sequence). V trimming: 2 bases; J trimming: 7 bases; junction bases outside the gene matches: 7. This CDR3 is built from 14 residues. CDR3 in amino acids: CAWSTGQGGNEQFF. CDR3 nucleotides: TGTGCCTGGAGTACCGGACAGGGTGGGAATGAGCAGTTCTTC.

The table lists this clonotype with a few counts. The gene calls are TRBV10-3 and TRBJ1-5; D gene uncertain. The CDR3 loop spans 15 amino acids. V was pared by 1 base and J by 4 bases, with 11 bases between. The germline V gene has CDR1 ENHRY and CDR2 SYGVKD. For the CDR3, the DNA is TGTGCCATCAGTGAGTGGTCAGACCCTAATCAGCCCCAGCATTTT. Translating gives CAISEWSDPNQPQHF.

V usage is TRBV15 and J usage is TRBJ2-3, with a weak D call TRBD2 (6 bases). The CDR3 consists of 17 residues. Germline V lookup: CDR1 LNHNV, CDR2 YYDKDF (reference sequence). Trimming cost V 3 bases and J 0 bases, with 16 bases left between them. CDR3: CATSSATLAESTDTQYF. As DNA, the CDR3 is TGTGCCACCAGCAGCGCGACTTTAGCGGAAAGCACAGATACGCAGTATTTT.

This clonotype was observed many times. V and J are TRBV20-1 and TRBJ1-1; D is uncertain. Per germline, CDR1 DFQATT and CDR2 SNEGSKA (reference sequence). The CDR3 is 11 residues long. V lost 7 bases, J lost 1 base, and 7 bases lay in between. This CDR3 is CSETTNTEAFF. For the CDR3, the DNA is TGCAGTGAAACGACGAACACTGAAGCTTTCTTT.

The chain employs TRBV7-9 and TRBJ2-7; TRBD1 or TRBD2 may be the D gene (5 bases each). Germline V gives CDR1 SEHNR, CDR2 FQNEAQ (reference sequence). The CDR3 runs to 16 residues. V lost 3 bases and J lost 1, with 16 bases in between. CDR3 sequence (DNA): TGTGCCAGCAGCTTCCCCAGAGAGGGGACGTCCTACGAGCAGTACTTC. Translation: CASSFPREGTSYEQYF. The variable domain in full, with the rest retrieved from reference TRBV7-9 and TRBJ2-7, is DTGVSQNPRHKITKRGQNVTFRCDPISEHNRLYWYRQTLGQGPEFLTYFQNEAQLEKSRLLSDRFSAERPKGSFSTLEIQRTEQGDSAMYLCASSFPREGTSYEQYFGPGTRLTVT.

This clonotype was seen repeatedly, ten times or more. The V and J genes are TRBV20-1 and TRBJ2-7; 9 nucleotides line up with TRBD1. CDR3 length: 14 residues. The germline V gene encodes CDR1 DFQATT and CDR2 SNEGSKA (reference sequence). J was trimmed by 2 bases and V by 6 bases; bases with no gene match: 8. In DNA, the CDR3 is TGCAGTGCACCTAACAGGGGGCAAACCTACGAGCAGTACTTC. Translation: CSAPNRGQTYEQYF.

The sample holds many counts of this clonotype. The gene calls are TRBV7-8 and TRBJ2-3, with D possibly TRBD1 on 5 matching bases. Germline CDR1 and CDR2: SGHVS and FQNEAQ. V lost 0 bases, J lost 0 bases, and 10 bases lay in between. This CDR3 has 16 amino acids. The CDR3 spells CASSLADTWSTDTQYF. DNA for the CDR3: TGTGCCAGCAGCTTAGCGGACACCTGGAGCACAGATACGCAGTATTTT.

This clonotype has a handful of counts. The chain joins TRBV7-2 to TRBJ2-7, with a weak D call TRBD1 (6 bases). Trimming cost V 5 bases and J 1 base, with 18 bases left between them. In germline, CDR1 is SGHTA, CDR2 FQGNSA. The CDR3 is 16 residues long. CDR3 DNA sequence: TGTGCCAGCAGCACGGTAGTTGGGGGCATTTCCTACGAGCAGTACTTC. It encodes CASSTVVGGISYEQYF.

There are many counts of this clonotype. The rearrangement links TRBV11-2 to TRBJ2-3; 9 bases are a match to TRBD1. Trimming took 1 base from V and 0 from J; bases not matched to a gene: 5. The CDR3 runs 17 residues. Germline loops: CDR1 SGHAT, CDR2 FQNNGV. This chain's CDR3 is CASSLVGTGISTDTQYF. CDR3 coding DNA: TGTGCCAGCAGCTTAGTTGGGACAGGGATTAGCACAGATACGCAGTATTTT. The whole variable domain, remainder taken from reference TRBV11-2 and TRBJ2-3, is EAGVAQSPRYKIIEKRQSVAFWCNPISGHATLYWYQQILGQGPKLLIQFQNNGVVDDSQLPKDRFSAERLKGVDSTLKIQPAKLEDSAVYLCASSLVGTGISTDTQYFGPGTRLTVL.

This clonotype was observed a handful of times. CDR3 sequence: CATSRDSGDGTDTQYF. In DNA form, the CDR3 reads TGTGCCACCAGCAGAGATAGCGGGGATGGCACAGATACGCAGTATTTT. The chain links TRBV15 to TRBJ2-3; 8 nucleotides align to TRBD2. This CDR3 has 16 amino acids. The trim removed 0 bases at V and 1 base at J, leaving 3 bases unmatched. CDR1 LNHNV and CDR2 YYDKDF come from the germline V gene (reference sequence).

This clonotype was seen repeatedly, ten times or more. V gene TRBV28 combines with J gene TRBJ2-1, with TRBD1 matching over 10 bases. V lost 2 bases and J lost 6; bases outside the gene matches: 22. Germline-derived CDR1 and CDR2 are MDHEN and SYDVKM. This CDR3 comprises 21 residues. CDR3: CASSLTRGFVLGTGVPNEQFF. The CDR3 nucleotides are TGTGCCAGCAGTTTAACTCGCGGTTTTGTGTTAGGGACAGGGGTTCCCAATGAGCAGTTCTTC.

At least ten counts were recorded for this clonotype. The rearrangement joins TRBV12-3 or TRBV12-4 to TRBJ1-2; D gene uncertain. CDR3 size: 14 residues. The ends were cut back, 8 bases at V and 5 bases at J, with 18 bases in the middle. CDR3 region: CASAGAGVLYGYTF. DNA of the CDR3: TGTGCCAGCGCAGGAGCCGGGGTCCTATATGGCTACACCTTC.

The chain is built from TRBV6-1 and TRBJ1-5; TRBD1 is a possible D gene (6 bases). This CDR3 comprises 16 residues. The V and J ends lost 3 bases and 0 bases respectively, with 12 bases between them. Germline-derived CDR1 and CDR2 are MNHNS and SASEGT. The CDR3 DNA is TGTGCCAGCAGTGACGGGACACATTATAGCAATCAGCCCCAGCATTTT. This gives the protein CASSDGTHYSNQPQHF.

This clonotype was seen many times. V usage is TRBV28 and J usage is TRBJ2-5, with TRBD2 identical over 9 bases. Germline V gives CDR1 MDHEN, CDR2 SYDVKM. V dropped 6 bases and J dropped 3; count of bases not matched to a gene: 5. CDR3 length: 14 amino acids. CDR3 sequence (DNA): TGTGCCAGCAGAGGACTAGCGCGAAAAGAGACCCAGTACTTC. It is translated as CASRGLARKETQYF. Drawing the rest from reference TRBV28 and TRBJ2-5, the complete variable domain is DVKVTQSSRYLVKRTGEKVFLECVQDMDHENMFWYRQDPGLGLRLIYFSYDVKMKEKGDIPEGYSVSREKKERFSLILESASTNQTSMYLCASRGLARKETQYFGPGTRLLVL.

This clonotype was counted many times. The J gene is TRBJ2-7, the V gene TRBV28, with a weak D call TRBD2 (6 bases). Germline values: CDR1 MDHEN, CDR2 SYDVKM. This CDR3 has 17 residues. With 4 bases removed from V and 3 bases from J, the gap between germline ends came to 22 bases. DNA of the CDR3: TGTGCCAGCAGTTCAGTCCTGGGACGGGGAGGCAACTACGAGCAGTACTTC. Translation gives CASSSVLGRGGNYEQYF.

V is TRBV15 and J is TRBJ1-5; D unclear. The CDR3 is made up of 12 amino acids. Germline V lookup: CDR1 LNHNV, CDR2 YYDKDF (reference sequence). V gave up 1 base and J gave up 8 bases, with 6 bases separating them. The CDR3 nucleotides read TGTGCCACCAGCAGAGGGATGGAGCCCCAGCATTTT. Encoded protein: CATSRGMEPQHF.

This clonotype was counted ten times or more. The chain combines TRBV7-9 with TRBJ2-7, with 10 bases aligning to TRBD1. CDR3 length: 15 residues. Germline trimming cut 5 bases from V and 4 bases from J; bases unmatched to any gene: 8. Germline loops: CDR1 SEHNR, CDR2 FQNEAQ (reference sequence). CDR3 coding DNA: TGTGCCAGCAGCCTGACCACGGGACAGGGGTACGAGCAGTACTTC. The encoded protein is CASSLTTGQGYEQYF. Full variable domain (rest looked up from reference TRBV7-9 and TRBJ2-7): DTGVSQNPRHKITKRGQNVTFRCDPISEHNRLYWYRQTLGQGPEFLTYFQNEAQLEKSRLLSDRFSAERPKGSFSTLEIQRTEQGDSAMYLCASSLTTGQGYEQYFGPGTRLTVT.

This clonotype came up many times. The chain couples TRBV19 to TRBJ1-2; 9 bases are a match to TRBD1. The CDR3 extends over 16 amino acids. CDR1 is LNHDA, CDR2 SQIVND, per germline (reference sequence). The V and J ends lost 6 bases and 3 bases, in that order; junction bases with no gene match: 11. The DNA of the CDR3 is TGTGCCAGTAGCACTCCACCGGGACAGGGCCACTATGGCTACACCTTC. Residues: CASSTPPGQGHYGYTF.

In this sample, this clonotype turned up a few times. V is TRBV11-1 and J is TRBJ2-7, with 8 bases matching TRBD2. V lost 5 bases, J lost 2 bases, and 11 bases stayed unmatched. CDR1 is SGHAT and CDR2 is FQDESV in the germline V gene (reference sequence). The CDR3 is 16 residues long. The CDR3 spells CASSPVKAGVTYEQYF. The CDR3 coding sequence is TGTGCCAGCAGCCCGGTAAAAGCGGGAGTAACCTACGAGCAGTACTTC.

This clonotype was seen only a few times. CDR3 amino acids: CASSHRREGHEQYF. The CDR3 DNA sequence: TGTGCCAGCAGCCATCGGCGGGAGGGTCACGAGCAGTACTTC. The chain combines TRBV3-1 with TRBJ2-7; TRBD2 agrees at 9 bases. CDR1 and CDR2 (germline): LGHDT, YNNKEL (reference sequence). Trimming at V came to 3 bases and at J to 5 bases, leaving 5 bases not matched to a gene. The CDR3 runs to 14 residues.

The chain links TRBV28 to TRBJ1-3; TRBD1 agrees at 8 bases. The length of the CDR3 is 17 residues. The germline V gene has CDR1 MDHEN and CDR2 SYDVKM. V lost 8 bases to trimming and J lost 0 bases; unmatched junction nucleotides: 12. The CDR3 sequence: CASGELTGGTSGNTIYF. The CDR3, as DNA: TGTGCCAGCGGGGAACTCACAGGGGGAACCTCTGGAAACACCATATATTTT.

This chain links TRBV2 with TRBJ1-5; D gene unclear. V was cut by 6 bases and J by 9 bases, with 15 bases left in between. The germline V gene has CDR1 SNHLY and CDR2 FYNNEI. The CDR3 is 13 residues long. The CDR3 reads CASRYGLIRPQHF. CDR3 bases: TGTGCCAGCAGATACGGGCTCATACGGCCCCAGCATTTT.

This clonotype was observed at least ten times. The rearrangement links TRBV27 to TRBJ2-7; 13 bases agree with TRBD2. Unmatched junction bases numbered 12, after V lost 8 bases and J lost 2 bases. The CDR3 runs to 17 residues. CDR1 MNHEY and CDR2 SMNVEV come from the germline V gene (reference sequence). This CDR3 reads CASAPGLAGKGTYEQYF. The CDR3 DNA sequence: TGTGCCAGCGCGCCGGGACTAGCGGGAAAGGGGACCTACGAGCAGTACTTC.

V is TRBV27 and J is TRBJ2-7; D is uncertain. The CDR3 loop spans 9 amino acids. The V and J ends lost 9 bases and 3 bases respectively, with 3 bases between them. Germline-derived CDR1 and CDR2 are MNHEY and SMNVEV (reference sequence). The DNA for the CDR3 is TGTGCCAGTTTCTACGAGCAGTACTTC. It encodes CASFYEQYF.

The chain links TRBV25-1 to TRBJ1-4; 7 nucleotides line up with TRBD1. Germline V lookup: CDR1 MGHDK, CDR2 SYGVNS. This CDR3 is 15 amino acids long. V was clipped by 1 base and J by 10 bases; unmatched bases: 9. The CDR3 is CASSESRDRVRKLFF. In nucleotides, the CDR3 is TGTGCCAGCAGTGAATCGCGAGACAGGGTACGAAAACTGTTTTTT.